Listed below are T cell receptor beta chains from one sample, sequenced in a study of blood T cell repertoires in COVID-19. Assay used: immunoSEQ multiplex PCR; TCRdb lists only in-frame clones, some missing. This table holds around 49,000 clones, 80% to 95% found once. Sequences were obtained from peripheral blood. The receptors derive from a man aged 60-69 years with COVID-19, enrolled during active disease. Both conserved end residues are part of each CDR3. A D gene is named only where the DNA matches it firmly. Expanded clones get a size class; other rows say once, few or many, or leave the size out.

CDR3 DNA | CDR3 protein | clone size | J gene | D gene | V gene
TGTGCCAGCAGCTGGCCGGGACAGAGCAATCAGCCCCAGCATTTT | CASSWPGQSNQPQHF | . | TRBJ1-5 | TRBD1 | TRBV28
TGTGCCACCAGCGAACCCCCTCTTGGGACAGGGGCCCCCTCCAGGGAGCTGTTTTTT | CATSEPPLGTGAPSRELFF | . | TRBJ2-2 | TRBD1 | TRBV24-1
TGTGCCAGCAGCGTAGTGCAGGGCCCCACTGAAGCTTTCTTT | CASSVVQGPTEAFF | . | TRBJ1-1 | . | TRBV9
TGCGCCAGCAGCCAAGAAAGTCTAGTCGGCACAGATACGCAGTATTTT | CASSQESLVGTDTQYF | . | TRBJ2-3 | . | TRBV4-1
TGCGCCAGCAGCTCAGGACTAGCGGGAGGGTTCGAGACCCAGTACTTC | CASSSGLAGGFETQYF | . | TRBJ2-5 | TRBD2 | TRBV5-1
TGCGCCAGCAGCACCCTCCGACAGGGTATCCCCGGGGAGCTGTTTTTT | CASSTLRQGIPGELFF | . | TRBJ2-2 | TRBD1 | TRBV5-1
TGTGCCAGCAGGGGCGGGGGGTCTATGGTGATGGACGAGCAGTACTTC | CASRGGGSMVMDEQYF | . | TRBJ2-7 | TRBD2 | TRBV28
TGTGCCAGCAGCTCCACATCGGGGTCAACTAATGAAAAACTGTTTTTT | CASSSTSGSTNEKLFF | . | TRBJ1-4 | . | TRBV3-1/TRBV3-2
TGCGCCAGCAGCCAAGAAGCGGCTTTGACTAATGAAAAACTGTTTTTT | CASSQEAALTNEKLFF | . | TRBJ1-4 | . | TRBV4-1
TGTGCCAGCAGTGAAAGCGGGACTACCTACAATGAGCAGTTCTTC | CASSESGTTYNEQFF | once | TRBJ2-1 | TRBD2 | TRBV6-1
TGTGCCAGCAGCCTACCAAGTGATACGCAGTATTTT | CASSLPSDTQYF | . | TRBJ2-3 | . | TRBV6-5
TGTGCCAGCAGTGTTGGGCAGGGTTTCGGTGGCTACACCTTC | CASSVGQGFGGYTF | . | TRBJ1-2 | . | TRBV2
TGTGCCAGCAGCTCCTCCCTAAGGGACAGGGGGTACTACGAGCAGTACTTC | CASSSSLRDRGYYEQYF | . | TRBJ2-7 | TRBD1 | TRBV11-2
TGTGCCAGCAGCCAAGCGGGAGCGGGGGGGATCTCCTACAATGAGCAGTTCTTC | CASSQAGAGGISYNEQFF | . | TRBJ2-1 | TRBD2 | TRBV3-1/TRBV3-2
TGTGCCAGTAGAGGGGAGGTCGGCAATCAGCCCCAGCATTTT | CASRGEVGNQPQHF | . | TRBJ1-5 | . | TRBV19
TGCGCCAGCAGCTTGCGGCGGGAGTCCCACGAGCAGTACTTC | CASSLRRESHEQYF | once | TRBJ2-7 | TRBD2 | TRBV5-1
TGTGCCACCAGTCCGGGATGGACAGATACGCAGTATTTT | CATSPGWTDTQYF | . | TRBJ2-3 | . | TRBV24-1
TGCGCCAGCAGCCAAGATCGGGGGGCTAATGAAAAACTGTTTTTT | CASSQDRGANEKLFF | . | TRBJ1-4 | . | TRBV4-1
TGTGCCAGCAGCTCCCGGGACATTCGCTCCTACGAGCAGTACTTC | CASSSRDIRSYEQYF | . | TRBJ2-7 | . | TRBV21-1
TGCGCCAGCAGCCAAGTCCGGGGCAGGGGCTCTGGAAACACCATATATTTT | CASSQVRGRGSGNTIYF | . | TRBJ1-3 | . | TRBV4-1